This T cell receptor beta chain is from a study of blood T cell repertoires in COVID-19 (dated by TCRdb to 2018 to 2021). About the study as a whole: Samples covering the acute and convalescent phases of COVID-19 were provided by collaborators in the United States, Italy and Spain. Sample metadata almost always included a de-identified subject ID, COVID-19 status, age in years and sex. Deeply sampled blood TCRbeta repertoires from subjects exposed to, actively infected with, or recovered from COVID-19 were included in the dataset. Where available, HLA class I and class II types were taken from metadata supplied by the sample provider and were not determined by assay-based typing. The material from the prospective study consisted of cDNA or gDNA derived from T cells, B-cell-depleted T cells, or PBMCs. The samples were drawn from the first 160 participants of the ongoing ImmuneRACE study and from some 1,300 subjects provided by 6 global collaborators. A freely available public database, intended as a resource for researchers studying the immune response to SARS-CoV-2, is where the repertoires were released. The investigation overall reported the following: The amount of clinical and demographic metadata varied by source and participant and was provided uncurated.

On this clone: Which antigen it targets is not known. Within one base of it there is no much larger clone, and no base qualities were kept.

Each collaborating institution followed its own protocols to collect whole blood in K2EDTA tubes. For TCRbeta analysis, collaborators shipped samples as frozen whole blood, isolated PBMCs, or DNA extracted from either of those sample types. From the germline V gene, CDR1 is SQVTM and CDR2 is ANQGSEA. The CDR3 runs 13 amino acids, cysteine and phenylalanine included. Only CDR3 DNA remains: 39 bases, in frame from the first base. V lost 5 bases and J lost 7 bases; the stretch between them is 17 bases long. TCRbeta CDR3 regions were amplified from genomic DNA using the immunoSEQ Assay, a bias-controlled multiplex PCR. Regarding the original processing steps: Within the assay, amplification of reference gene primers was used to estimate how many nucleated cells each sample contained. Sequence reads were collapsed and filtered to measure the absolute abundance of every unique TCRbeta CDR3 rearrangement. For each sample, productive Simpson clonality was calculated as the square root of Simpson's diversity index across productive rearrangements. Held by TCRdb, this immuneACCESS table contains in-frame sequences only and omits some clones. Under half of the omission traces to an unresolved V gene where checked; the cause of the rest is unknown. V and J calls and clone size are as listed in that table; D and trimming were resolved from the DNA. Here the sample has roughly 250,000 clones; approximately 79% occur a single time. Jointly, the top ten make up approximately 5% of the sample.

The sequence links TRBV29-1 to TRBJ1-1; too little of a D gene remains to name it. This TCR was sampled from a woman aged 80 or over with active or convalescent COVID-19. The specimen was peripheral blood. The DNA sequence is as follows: TGCAGCGTTCGTAGACCCGAGGTTAGTGAAGCTTTCTTT. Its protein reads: CSVRRPEVSEAFF.